The entry below gives a single TCR beta chain sequence along with its context. Its antigen is as yet unknown. J was trimmed by 1 base and V by 4 bases; bases with no gene match: 5. The CDR3 is 15 amino acids. The germline gives CDR1 LGHNA, CDR2 YNFKEQ. The sample belongs to a study of glioma-infiltrating T cells after dendritic cell vaccination. Study-level information: Glioblastoma patients came from Phase I and II dendritic cell vaccination trials. The study's findings and limits: Estimated pretreatment TIL content predicted outcome after dendritic cell vaccination.

None of the glioblastoma patients had an isocitrate dehydrogenase mutation. The PCR used 60 V beta and 13 J beta primers. TCRdb's table, derived via immunoSEQ multiplex PCR, lists solely in-frame clones and lacks some. The table has around 89,000 clones, around 86% seen once; the top ten hold roughly 14%. The TCR was taken from a human donor with glioblastoma. The chain is built from TRBV4-2 and TRBJ1-1; 8 nucleotides line up with TRBD1. This sample comprised blood, obtained before dendritic cell vaccination. CDR3 nucleotides: TGTGCCAGCAGCCTAGAGGACAGGGAGAACACTGAAGCTTTCTTT. This sequence encodes CASSLEDRENTEAFF.